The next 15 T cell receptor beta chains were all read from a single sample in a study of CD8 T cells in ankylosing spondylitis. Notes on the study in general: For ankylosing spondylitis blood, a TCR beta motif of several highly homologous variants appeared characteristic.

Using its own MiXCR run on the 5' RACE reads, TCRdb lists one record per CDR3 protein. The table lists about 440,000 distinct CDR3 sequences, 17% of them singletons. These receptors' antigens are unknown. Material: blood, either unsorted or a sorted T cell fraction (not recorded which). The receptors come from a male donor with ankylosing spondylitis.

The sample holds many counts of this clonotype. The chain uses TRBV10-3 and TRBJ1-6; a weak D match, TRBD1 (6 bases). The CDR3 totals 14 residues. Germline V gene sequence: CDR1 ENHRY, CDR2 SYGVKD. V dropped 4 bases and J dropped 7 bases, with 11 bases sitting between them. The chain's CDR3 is CAISVEGVNSPLHF. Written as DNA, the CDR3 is TGTGCCATCAGTGTGGAGGGGGTCAATTCACCCCTCCACTTT.

The DNA of the CDR3 is TGCGCCAGCAGCCCGGACAGGGAGGGTTCACCCCTCCACTTT. As protein: CASSPDREGSPLHF. This rearrangement joins TRBV5-1 to TRBJ1-6; 8 nucleotides match TRBD1. CDR3 size: 14 residues. With 4 bases clipped from V and 9 bases from J, the junction kept 6 bases outside the gene matches. Looked up from germline, CDR1 is SGHRS and CDR2 is YFSETQ.

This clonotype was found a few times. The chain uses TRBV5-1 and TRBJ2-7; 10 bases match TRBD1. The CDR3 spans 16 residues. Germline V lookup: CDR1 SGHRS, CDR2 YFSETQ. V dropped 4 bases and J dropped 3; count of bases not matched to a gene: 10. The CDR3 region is CASSISPGQGIYEQYF. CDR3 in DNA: TGCGCCAGCAGCATCTCCCCGGGACAGGGGATCTACGAGCAGTACTTC.

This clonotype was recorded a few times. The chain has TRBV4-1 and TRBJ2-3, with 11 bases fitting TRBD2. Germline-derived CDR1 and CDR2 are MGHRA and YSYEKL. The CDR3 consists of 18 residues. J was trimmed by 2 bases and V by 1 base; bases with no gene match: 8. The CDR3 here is CASSQGGGTSGATDTQYF. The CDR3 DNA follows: TGCGCCAGCAGCCAAGGAGGCGGGACTAGCGGTGCCACAGATACGCAGTATTTT.

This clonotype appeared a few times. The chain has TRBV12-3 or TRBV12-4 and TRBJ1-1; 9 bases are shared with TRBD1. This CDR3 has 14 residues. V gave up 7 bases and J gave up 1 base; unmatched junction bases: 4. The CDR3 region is CASIPQGANTEAFF. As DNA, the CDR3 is TGTGCCAGCATTCCACAGGGGGCGAACACTGAAGCTTTCTTT.

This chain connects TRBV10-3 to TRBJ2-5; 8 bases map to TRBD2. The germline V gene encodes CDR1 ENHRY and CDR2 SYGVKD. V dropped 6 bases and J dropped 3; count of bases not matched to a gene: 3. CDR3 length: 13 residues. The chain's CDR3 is CAIRSTSEETQYF. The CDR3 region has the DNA TGTGCCATCAGGTCGACTAGCGAAGAGACCCAGTACTTC.

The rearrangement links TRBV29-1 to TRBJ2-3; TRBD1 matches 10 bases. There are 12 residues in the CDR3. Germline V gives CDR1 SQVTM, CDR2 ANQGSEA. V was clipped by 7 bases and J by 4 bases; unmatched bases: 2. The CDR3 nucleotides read TGCAGCGGGACAGGGGGATCAGATACGCAGTATTTT. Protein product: CSGTGGSDTQYF.

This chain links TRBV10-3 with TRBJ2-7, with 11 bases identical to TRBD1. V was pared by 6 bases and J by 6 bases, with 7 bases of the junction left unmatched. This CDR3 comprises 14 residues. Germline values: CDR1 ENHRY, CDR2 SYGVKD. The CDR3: CAIRGTGGEGEQYF. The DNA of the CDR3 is TGTGCCATCAGAGGGACAGGGGGAGAGGGCGAGCAGTACTTC.

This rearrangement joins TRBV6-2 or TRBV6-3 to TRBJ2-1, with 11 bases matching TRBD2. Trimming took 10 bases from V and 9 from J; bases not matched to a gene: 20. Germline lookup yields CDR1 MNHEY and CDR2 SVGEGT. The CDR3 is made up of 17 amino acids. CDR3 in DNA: TGTGCCACTGTGGACAGGACTGGACTAGCGGGTCGGCGTGAGCAGTTCTTC. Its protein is CATVDRTGLAGRREQFF.

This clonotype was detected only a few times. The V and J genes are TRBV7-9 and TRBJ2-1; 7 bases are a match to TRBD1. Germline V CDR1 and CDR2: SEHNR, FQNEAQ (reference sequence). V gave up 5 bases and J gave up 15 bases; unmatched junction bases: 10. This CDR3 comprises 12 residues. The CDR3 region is CASSTDRQGPFF. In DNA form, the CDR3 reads TGTGCCAGCAGCACCGACCGACAGGGTCCGTTCTTC.

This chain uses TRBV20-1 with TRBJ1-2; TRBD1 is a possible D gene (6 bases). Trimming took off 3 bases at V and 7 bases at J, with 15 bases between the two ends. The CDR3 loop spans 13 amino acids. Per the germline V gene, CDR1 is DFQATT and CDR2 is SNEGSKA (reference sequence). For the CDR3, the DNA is TGCAGTGCTAGTGAGGCCTCAGGGGCTGGCTACACCTTC. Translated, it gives CSASEASGAGYTF.

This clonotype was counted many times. CDR3 region: CASSPRDSLTDTQYF. DNA for the CDR3: TGTGCCAGCAGCCCCCGGGACTCGCTCACAGATACGCAGTATTTT. The V gene is TRBV7-8, the J gene TRBJ2-3, with D possibly being TRBD2 (6 bases). The CDR3 length is 15 residues. Trimming pared 5 bases from V and 2 bases from J, leaving 14 bases between. CDR1 is SGHVS, CDR2 FQNEAQ, per germline.

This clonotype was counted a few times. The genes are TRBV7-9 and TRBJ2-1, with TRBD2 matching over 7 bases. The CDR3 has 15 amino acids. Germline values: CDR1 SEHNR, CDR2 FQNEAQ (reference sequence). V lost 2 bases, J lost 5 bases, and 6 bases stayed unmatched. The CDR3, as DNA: TGTGCCAGCAGCTTACCCATTGGGGGGGACAATGAGCAGTTCTTC. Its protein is CASSLPIGGDNEQFF.

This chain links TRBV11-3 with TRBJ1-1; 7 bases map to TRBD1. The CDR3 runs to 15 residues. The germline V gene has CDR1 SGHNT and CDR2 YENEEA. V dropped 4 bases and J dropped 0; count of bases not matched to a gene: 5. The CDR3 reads CASSSHRGLNTEAFF. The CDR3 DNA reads TGTGCCAGCAGCTCCCACAGGGGTCTGAACACTGAAGCTTTCTTT.

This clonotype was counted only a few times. CDR3 in amino acids: CASSRNEAGTQEQYF. CDR3 coding DNA: TGCGCCAGCAGCCGGAATGAGGCAGGGACCCAGGAGCAGTACTTC. The V call is TRBV5-1, the J call TRBJ2-7; D is possibly TRBD1 or TRBD2 (5 bases each). In germline, CDR1 is SGHRS, CDR2 YFSETQ. Trimming took off 4 bases at V and 7 bases at J, with 21 bases between the two ends. The CDR3 has 15 residues.